Reported below is one T cell receptor beta chain. Its antigen is still unknown. How the authors handled the data: Because ImmunoSEQ provided only junction sequences with no quality scores, the filtering differed. Profiled with immunoSEQ multiplex PCR; TCRdb holds only in-frame clones, not every one. That table furnishes V, J and clone size, whereas the DNA furnished D and trimming. The sample holds under 2.5 million clones, roughly 90% seen once. This record comes from a study of shared clonotypes between healthy human individuals. The study's findings and limits: Naive subsets tended to show greater estimated richness than memory subsets. In contrast to clonotypes shared by all four donors, non-shared clonotypes had lower generation probabilities. Across a few donors, naive CD4 shared 4.5% to 6%, naive CD8 over 3%, memory CD4 roughly 2.5%, memory CD8 0.4% to 0.5%.

The CDR3 length is 13 residues. Germline V gene sequence: CDR1 SGHDN, CDR2 FVKESK. The ends were cut back, 1 base at V and 9 bases at J, with 10 bases in the middle. The chain employs TRBV14 and TRBJ2-1; D possibly corresponds to TRBD1 (5 bases). Sequenced material: naive CD4+ T cells from PBMCs. Documented subset: CD45RA+ positively selected. The receptor was derived from a man aged 18 to 29 in good health. Some clones in this sample may be carry-over from other donors' samples. The CDR3 sequence is CASSQGPDSEQFF. CDR3 DNA sequence: TGTGCCAGCAGCCAAGGACCAGACAGTGAGCAGTTCTTC.